These 4 T cell receptor beta chains were sequenced from one sample in a study of identical twins. One entry per CDR3 protein, called by TCRdb with MiXCR from the 5' RACE reads. Of about 470,000 distinct CDR3 sequences in the sample, 20% to 25% were seen once. The same data also went into a second study, on T cells expressing NK-cell markers.

The sequenced sample consisted of CD4+ T cells sorted from blood. Source of these receptors: a woman aged 18 to 35 in good health.

The chain is built from TRBV10-3 and TRBJ1-1, with D perhaps matching TRBD1 (5 bases). Germline CDR1 is ENHRY and CDR2 is SYGVKD. V lost 3 bases, J lost 1 base, and 12 bases lay in between. The CDR3 length is 15 residues. CDR3 in amino acids: CAISDSDSPNTEAFF. As DNA, the CDR3 is TGTGCCATCAGTGATTCTGACAGCCCGAACACTGAAGCTTTCTTT.

V is TRBV12-3 or TRBV12-4 and J is TRBJ2-1; 7 bases are shared with TRBD1. J was trimmed by 6 bases and V by 1 base; bases with no gene match: 3. The CDR3 has 14 residues. CDR3 DNA sequence: TGTGCCAGCAGTTTAGGGACAGGTCTCAATGAGCAGTTCTTC. It is translated as CASSLGTGLNEQFF.

The chain recombines TRBV5-1 with TRBJ2-1; TRBD1 aligns across 9 bases. Germline V gene lookup returns CDR1 SGHRS and CDR2 YFSETQ. J lost 13 bases, V lost 3 bases, and 14 bases had no gene match. There are 15 residues in the CDR3. CDR3 nucleotides: TGCGCCAGCAGCTCGACGGGACAGGGCGGATTATACCAGTTCTTC. Its protein is CASSSTGQGGLYQFF.

The CDR3 loop reads CASRMNAGTPNTGELFF. The CDR3 DNA reads as TGCGCCAGCAGAATGAACGCGGGGACGCCGAACACCGGGGAGCTGTTTTTT. The rearrangement joins TRBV5-1 to TRBJ2-2; weak D call: TRBD2 (6 bases). This CDR3 comprises 17 residues. The V end was cut by 5 bases, the J end by 0 bases, with 17 bases between. Germline V gene sequence: CDR1 SGHRS, CDR2 YFSETQ.